This TCR beta chain was recovered during a study of OX40 agonist ivuxolimab in advanced cancers. Study background: The patients received ivuxolimab by intravenous route every 2 weeks at 0.01 to 10 mg/kg. Study results and caveats: At 0.1 to 3.0 mg/kg, clonal expansion of CD4+ and CD8+ blood T cells had occurred by week 6.

The data were produced by immunoSEQ multiplex PCR, yet TCRdb's version contains in-frame clones alone and is incomplete. This table has 79,000 or so clones, about 90% appearing once. To note about this clone: No antigen is known for it.

The source is an adult with an advanced solid tumor such as melanoma, head and neck, liver or kidney cancer. The sample here was CD4+ or CD8+ T cells sorted from blood, taken in a trial of the OX40 agonist ivuxolimab.

In nucleotides, the CDR3 is TGTGCCAGCAGTTCCGGAACGAAAACTTACGAGCAGTACTTC. Translated: CASSSGTKTYEQYF. The V gene is TRBV28, the J gene TRBJ2-7; D is uncertain. Germline V gene lookup returns CDR1 MDHEN and CDR2 SYDVKM. This CDR3 comprises 14 residues. Between the trimmed V and J ends, which lost 4 bases and 4 bases, there was a span of 14 bases.